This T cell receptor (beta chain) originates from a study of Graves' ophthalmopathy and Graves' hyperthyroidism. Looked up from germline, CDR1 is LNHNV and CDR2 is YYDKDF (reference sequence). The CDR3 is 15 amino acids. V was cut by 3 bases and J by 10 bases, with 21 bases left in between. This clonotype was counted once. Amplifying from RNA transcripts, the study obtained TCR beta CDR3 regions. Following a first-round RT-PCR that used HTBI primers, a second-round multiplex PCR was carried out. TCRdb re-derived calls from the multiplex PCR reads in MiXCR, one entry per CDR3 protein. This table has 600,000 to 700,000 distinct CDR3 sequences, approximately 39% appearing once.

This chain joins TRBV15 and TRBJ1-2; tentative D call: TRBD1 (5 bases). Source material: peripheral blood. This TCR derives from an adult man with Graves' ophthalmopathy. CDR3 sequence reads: CATSSEAVRARDYTF. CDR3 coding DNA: TGTGCCACCAGCAGTGAGGCAGTCAGGGCACGAGACTACACCTTC. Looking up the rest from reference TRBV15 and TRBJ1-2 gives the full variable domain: DAMVIQNPRYQVTQFGKPVTLSCSQTLNHNVMYWYQQKSSQAPKLLFHYYDKDFNNEADTPDNFQSRRPNTSFCFLDIRSPGLGDTAMYLCATSSEAVRARDYTFGSGTRLTVV.